This entry is about one T cell receptor (beta chain). The PCR employed 60 Vbeta primers together with 13 Jbeta primers. Assay: immunoSEQ multiplex PCR; the TCRdb copy retains only in-frame clones and omits some. Among 150,000 or so clones listed, roughly 79% were seen once. The data were obtained in a study of cytomegalovirus exposure and HLA in healthy donors. There are 15 residues in the CDR3. From germline, CDR1 is LNHNV and CDR2 YYDKDF (reference sequence). Trimming took 4 bases from V and 4 from J; bases not matched to a gene: 4. The chain couples TRBV15 to TRBJ2-1, with TRBD2 matching over 10 bases. The sample consisted of PBMCs. The clonotype comes from a woman in her forties in good health and CMV-seronegative. The CDR3 protein is CATSIGLAAYNEQFF. In nucleotides, the CDR3 is TGTGCCACCAGCATCGGACTAGCGGCTTACAATGAGCAGTTCTTC.